One sample yielded the 12 T cell receptor beta chains listed below, sequenced in a study of spatial heterogeneity in lung cancer. Noted time point: blood at routine non-recurrence follow-up after resection. Sequencing was performed on whole RNA extracted from tumor and nontumor lung tissue, or from frozen PBMC, and the material was left unsorted. MiXCR, applied by TCRdb to the 5' RACE reads, yields one record per CDR3 protein. Among about 50,000 distinct CDR3 sequences listed, roughly 7.4% were seen once. Sample: PBMCs, taken at follow-up. These receptors were collected from a female donor with early-stage non-small cell lung cancer.

This clonotype was counted a few times. The chain is built from TRBV28 and TRBJ2-1; 9 bases fit TRBD1. Germline loops: CDR1 MDHEN, CDR2 SYDVKM. The J segment lost 7 bases and the V segment lost 1 base, leaving 5 bases of the junction unmatched. The CDR3 runs to 15 residues. CDR3 in amino acids: CASSLFGTGKNEQFF. CDR3 coding DNA: TGTGCCAGCAGTTTATTCGGGACAGGGAAAAATGAGCAGTTCTTC.

The sample holds many counts of this clonotype. The chain has TRBV5-1 and TRBJ2-1; the D gene is possibly TRBD2 (6 bases). The CDR3 runs 12 residues. The V and J ends lost 7 bases and 4 bases respectively, with 9 bases between them. Germline values: CDR1 SGHRS, CDR2 YFSETQ. In nucleotides, the CDR3 is TGCGCCAGCCTTAGCGGATACAATGAGCAGTTCTTC. Amino acids: CASLSGYNEQFF.

V is TRBV29-1 and J is TRBJ1-2; D gene ambiguous. The CDR3 is made up of 14 amino acids. In germline, CDR1 is SQVTM, CDR2 ANQGSEA. The V end lost 4 bases, the J end lost 0 bases, and 12 bases lay between the germline ends. The CDR3 sequence: CSVARDGTNYGYTF. The DNA for the CDR3 is TGCAGCGTTGCACGTGACGGAACTAACTATGGCTACACCTTC.

In its sample, this clonotype was seen many times. The chain uses TRBV5-1 and TRBJ1-5; D uncertain. The length of the CDR3 is 14 residues. V was cut by 5 bases and J by 5 bases, with 14 bases left in between. CDR1 is SGHRS, CDR2 YFSETQ, per germline. The CDR3, as DNA: TGCGCCAGCAGTTACGGGAGGCCCGATCAGCCCCAGCATTTT. Protein product: CASSYGRPDQPQHF.

The rearrangement links TRBV2 to TRBJ1-5, with D possibly being TRBD1 (6 bases). This CDR3 has 12 residues. V lost 7 bases and J lost 6, with 10 bases in between. Germline CDR1 reads SNHLY; CDR2 reads FYNNEI. CDR3 nucleotide sequence: TGTGCCAGCACGGGGGCGGGTCAGCCCCAGCATTTT. Translated: CASTGAGQPQHF.

The V gene is TRBV7-2, the J gene TRBJ1-2; TRBD1 aligns across 8 bases. The germline gives CDR1 SGHTA, CDR2 FQGNSA. This CDR3 has 13 amino acids. The V and J ends lost 4 bases and 8 bases, in that order; junction bases with no gene match: 6. This CDR3 reads CASSSQGAVGYTF. The DNA of the CDR3 is TGTGCCAGCAGCTCGCAGGGGGCAGTGGGCTACACCTTC.

This clonotype was picked up many times. The chain links TRBV10-1 to TRBJ2-2, with D hard to call. This CDR3 has 15 amino acids. The ends were cut back, 2 bases at V and 6 bases at J, with 13 bases in the middle. Germline V CDR1 and CDR2: WNHNN, SYGVQD (reference sequence). CDR3 in amino acids: CASSETLQRPGELFF. CDR3 nucleotides: TGCGCCAGCAGTGAGACCCTTCAACGGCCCGGGGAGCTGTTTTTT.

Only a few counts were recorded for this clonotype. This rearrangement joins TRBV6-1 to TRBJ2-3; no definite D call. Germline lookup yields CDR1 MNHNS and CDR2 SASEGT. Trimming left V 9 bases short and J 2 bases short, with 12 bases between. CDR3 length equals 13 residues. The CDR3 sequence is CARLNLHTDTQYF. The CDR3, as DNA: TGTGCCAGACTAAACCTCCACACAGATACGCAGTATTTT.

This clonotype was recorded at least ten times. The chain is built from TRBV7-2 and TRBJ1-6; tentative D call: TRBD1 (5 bases). Germline loops: CDR1 SGHTA, CDR2 FQGNSA. The CDR3 sequence is 15 residues long. Trimming stripped 0 bases from V and 6 bases from J, with 9 bases between. CDR3: CASSLAGGTNSPLHF. CDR3 sequence (DNA): TGTGCCAGCAGCTTAGCTGGGGGGACTAATTCACCCCTCCACTTT. Complete variable domain (other parts from reference TRBV7-2 and TRBJ1-6): GAGVSQSPSNKVTEKGKDVELRCDPISGHTALYWYRQSLGQGLEFLIYFQGNSAPDKSGLPSDRFSAERTGGSVSTLTIQRTQQEDSAVYLCASSLAGGTNSPLHFGNGTRLTVT.

This clonotype has a count of ten or more. The chain links TRBV6-5 to TRBJ1-2; 7 bases align to TRBD1. Germline CDR1 is MNHEY and CDR2 is SVGAGI. V was clipped by 8 bases and J by 2 bases; unmatched bases: 2. The CDR3 loop spans 12 amino acids. CDR3 amino acids: CASAQGNYGYTF. In DNA, the CDR3 is TGTGCCAGCGCACAGGGGAACTATGGCTACACCTTC.

This clonotype was observed many times. V gene TRBV12-3 or TRBV12-4 combines with J gene TRBJ1-5; a weak D match, TRBD1 (6 bases). The CDR3 runs to 15 residues. The V end was cut by 1 base, the J end by 1 base, with 8 bases between. The CDR3 is CASSLGQASNQPQHF. CDR3 in DNA: TGTGCCAGCAGTTTAGGACAGGCCAGCAATCAGCCCCAGCATTTT.

The chain combines TRBV12-3 or TRBV12-4 with TRBJ1-4; 8 bases agree with TRBD1. The CDR3 is 15 residues long. J gave up 6 bases and V 5 bases, and 8 bases lay outside the gene matches. CDR3 residues: CASSLAGGKDEKLFF. CDR3 sequence (DNA): TGTGCCAGCAGTCTGGCAGGGGGCAAGGATGAAAAACTGTTTTTT.